This is a list of T cell receptor beta chains from one sample in a study of cytomegalovirus exposure and HLA in healthy donors. Sequencing was performed with immunoSEQ multiplex PCR; in TCRdb, only in-frame clones are kept and a portion is missing. The sample has 140,000 to 150,000 clones, roughly four fifths seen once. The sequenced sample consisted of PBMCs. The receptors derive from a man aged 30 to 45 in good health and CMV-seronegative. CDR3s include the opening cysteine and the closing phenylalanine or tryptophan. Each record gives: CDR3 DNA, CDR3 protein, D gene, J gene, V gene, clone size. A D gene is named only where the DNA matches it firmly. The size of a clone is reported for some rows only, either as once, few or many, or as a class for expanded clones.

DNA: TGTGCCAGCAGCCCCACGGGCACAGGAAGGATCGAGCAGTTCTTC
CDR3: CASSPTGTGRIEQFF
D: NA
J: TRBJ2-1
V: TRBV4-2
size: NA

DNA: TGTGCCAGCAGCGCTCGACCGGGAGACCCTGAAGCTTTCTTT
CDR3: CASSARPGDPEAFF
D: NA
J: TRBJ1-1
V: TRBV9
size: NA

DNA: TGTGCCAGCACCCAAGGACAGGGCGGCTATGGCTACACCTTC
CDR3: CASTQGQGGYGYTF
D: TRBD1
J: TRBJ1-2
V: TRBV6-1
size: NA

DNA: TGCGCCAGCAGCCCAGGACAGGTATTGGGAGAGCAGTACTTC
CDR3: CASSPGQVLGEQYF
D: TRBD1
J: TRBJ2-5
V: TRBV5-1
size: NA

DNA: TGTGCCAGCTCACCTCGGGCATCAACAGGGATTTTAGACACCGGGGAGCTGTTTTTT
CDR3: CASSPRASTGILDTGELFF
D: NA
J: TRBJ2-2
V: TRBV18
size: NA

DNA: TGTGCCAGCAGCTTAAATTCAGGGAAAGAGACCCAGTACTTC
CDR3: CASSLNSGKETQYF
D: NA
J: TRBJ2-5
V: TRBV7-9
size: few

DNA: TGTGCCTGGAGCCTGACAGGCACGTTGGACGAGCAGTACTTC
CDR3: CAWSLTGTLDEQYF
D: NA
J: TRBJ2-7
V: TRBV30
size: NA

DNA: TGTGCCAGCAGGGACAGTTTAGCCAAAAACAGTCAGTACTTC
CDR3: CASRDSLAKNSQYF
D: NA
J: TRBJ2-4
V: TRBV2
size: NA

DNA: TGTGCCAGCAGCGTAGGGGGAGGCGGGGGGGAGACCCAGTACTTC
CDR3: CASSVGGGGGETQYF
D: TRBD2
J: TRBJ2-5
V: TRBV9
size: few

DNA: TGTGCCAGCAGCCCTCTGACATTTCCTGGGGCCAACGGCCTGACTTTC
CDR3: CASSPLTFPGANGLTF
D: NA
J: TRBJ2-6
V: TRBV11-2
size: NA

DNA: TGCGCCAGCAGTGATGTCGGCGGGAGAGGGGCCTACGAGCAGTACTTC
CDR3: CASSDVGGRGAYEQYF
D: TRBD2
J: TRBJ2-7
V: TRBV10-2
size: NA

DNA: TGTGCCACCAGCAACCGGGACAGAGCTAATGAAAAACTGTTTTTT
CDR3: CATSNRDRANEKLFF
D: TRBD1
J: TRBJ1-4
V: TRBV15
size: NA

DNA: TGTGCCAGCAGTCGGGACAGGGCAAGCTCCTACGAGCAGTACTTC
CDR3: CASSRDRASSYEQYF
D: TRBD1
J: TRBJ2-7
V: TRBV6-6
size: NA

DNA: TGTGCCAGCTCCGAAGACAGGAACCAGCCCCAGCATTTT
CDR3: CASSEDRNQPQHF
D: NA
J: TRBJ1-5
V: TRBV18
size: NA

DNA: TGTGCCAGTAGTAGCGGAGGCAGCTACTACGAGCAGTACTTC
CDR3: CASSSGGSYYEQYF
D: NA
J: TRBJ2-7
V: TRBV19
size: NA

DNA: TGTGCCAGCTCACCCGATCTGACTCGCTACACCTTC
CDR3: CASSPDLTRYTF
D: NA
J: TRBJ1-2
V: TRBV18
size: NA

DNA: TGTGCCAGCTCACCCCCGGGATCCTACGAGCAGTACTTC
CDR3: CASSPPGSYEQYF
D: NA
J: TRBJ2-7
V: TRBV18
size: NA

DNA: TGCGCCAGCAGCTTACAGGGCAGGGAGACCCAGTACTTC
CDR3: CASSLQGRETQYF
D: NA
J: TRBJ2-5
V: TRBV5-1
size: NA

DNA: TGTGCCAGCAGTGATTCGGGCGGGGTGAGATCCTACGAGCAGTACTTC
CDR3: CASSDSGGVRSYEQYF
D: NA
J: TRBJ2-7
V: TRBV6-1
size: NA

DNA: TGTGCCAGCAGTGAAGCGCTTGAGGTCGAGCAGTACTTC
CDR3: CASSEALEVEQYF
D: NA
J: TRBJ2-7
V: TRBV6-1
size: NA

DNA: TGCGCCAGCAGCTGGGAAACCGGGACAGGCCCAGAAAAACTGTTTTTT
CDR3: CASSWETGTGPEKLFF
D: TRBD1
J: TRBJ1-4
V: TRBV5-1
size: NA

DNA: TGTGCCAGCAGTGTCCTGACAGGGAGGTCTGAAGCTTTCTTT
CDR3: CASSVLTGRSEAFF
D: TRBD1
J: TRBJ1-1
V: TRBV2
size: NA

DNA: TGTGCCAGCAGCCATTTATGGGACAGGGGCAACGAGCAGTACTTC
CDR3: CASSHLWDRGNEQYF
D: TRBD1
J: TRBJ2-7
V: TRBV4-2
size: NA

DNA: TGCAGCGTTGAAGATCCGGTTAATGAAAAACTGTTTTTT
CDR3: CSVEDPVNEKLFF
D: NA
J: TRBJ1-4
V: TRBV29-1
size: NA

DNA: TGTGCCAGCAGTTACATAGGCGGACAGGGAGGCACTGAAGCTTTCTTT
CDR3: CASSYIGGQGGTEAFF
D: TRBD1
J: TRBJ1-1
V: TRBV6-5
size: NA

DNA: TGTGCCAGCAGTGAAGGAGCAGGTCTAAAGCAGTACTTC
CDR3: CASSEGAGLKQYF
D: NA
J: TRBJ2-7
V: TRBV6-1
size: NA

DNA: TGTGCCAGCAGTTTGGGCGGGACTTCCTTAAGCACAGATACGCAGTATTTT
CDR3: CASSLGGTSLSTDTQYF
D: NA
J: TRBJ2-3
V: TRBV5-8
size: once

DNA: TGTGCCAGCAGTGGGCAGGGGGCTACCAATCAGCCCCAGCATTTT
CDR3: CASSGQGATNQPQHF
D: TRBD1
J: TRBJ1-5
V: TRBV6-1
size: NA

DNA: TGTGCCAGCAGTTACCGTCAGGGGGCGATGCAGTATTTT
CDR3: CASSYRQGAMQYF
D: TRBD1
J: TRBJ2-3
V: TRBV2
size: NA

DNA: TGTGCCAGCAGTTCCTCTAGCGAGGAAGAGACCCAGTACTTC
CDR3: CASSSSSEEETQYF
D: NA
J: TRBJ2-5
V: TRBV27
size: NA

DNA: TGTGCCAGCAGCCCCCGGCGGGGGTCCGGGGCCAACGTCCTGACTTTC
CDR3: CASSPRRGSGANVLTF
D: TRBD2
J: TRBJ2-6
V: TRBV14
size: NA

DNA: TGTGCCAGCAGTTTAGGGACAGGGGGCAATCAGCCCCAGCATTTT
CDR3: CASSLGTGGNQPQHF
D: TRBD1
J: TRBJ1-5
V: TRBV28
size: NA

DNA: TGTGCCAGCAGCTTTGGGGCAGGAGGGCCTTACAATGAGCAGTTCTTC
CDR3: CASSFGAGGPYNEQFF
D: NA
J: TRBJ2-1
V: TRBV7-8
size: NA

DNA: TGTGCCAGCAGTTATAGGACCGGGACTGGAAAAGAGACCCAGTACTTC
CDR3: CASSYRTGTGKETQYF
D: NA
J: TRBJ2-5
V: TRBV27
size: NA

DNA: TGCAGCGTCGCTAAGGGGGTAGCCAACGTCCTGACTTTC
CDR3: CSVAKGVANVLTF
D: NA
J: TRBJ2-6
V: TRBV29-1
size: NA

DNA: TGTGCCAGCAGGCGCTCTGGGCGAGAGACCCAGTACTTC
CDR3: CASRRSGRETQYF
D: NA
J: TRBJ2-5
V: TRBV6-5
size: NA

DNA: TGTGCCAGCAGTTACGCGGGAGCTGCGAACGAGCAGTACTTC
CDR3: CASSYAGAANEQYF
D: TRBD2
J: TRBJ2-7
V: TRBV6-6
size: few

DNA: TGCTCCACTAGCGGGATCAGAGATGAGCAGTTCTTC
CDR3: CSTSGIRDEQFF
D: TRBD2
J: TRBJ2-1
V: TRBV10-1
size: NA

DNA: TGTGCCAGCAGTAACTATTATGAAGCTTTCTTT
CDR3: CASSNYYEAFF
D: NA
J: TRBJ1-1
V: TRBV27
size: NA

DNA: TGTGCCAGCTCACCCCCTAGCGGGGGGGCCGTAGATACGCAGTATTTT
CDR3: CASSPPSGGAVDTQYF
D: TRBD2
J: TRBJ2-3
V: TRBV18
size: NA

DNA: TGCAGCGTTGAAGAGGGGCGTCCCTACGAGCAGTACTTC
CDR3: CSVEEGRPYEQYF
D: NA
J: TRBJ2-7
V: TRBV29-1
size: NA

DNA: TGCGCCAGCAGCTTCAACCAGGGATACGAGCAGTACTTC
CDR3: CASSFNQGYEQYF
D: NA
J: TRBJ2-7
V: TRBV5-1
size: NA

DNA: TGTGCCAGCAGCTTAGTAGTCAGGGGCAATGAGCAGTTCTTC
CDR3: CASSLVVRGNEQFF
D: NA
J: TRBJ2-1
V: TRBV7-9
size: few

DNA: TGCGCCAGCAGCCTTGGACAGGGGCCTGACACTGAAGCTTTCTTT
CDR3: CASSLGQGPDTEAFF
D: TRBD1
J: TRBJ1-1
V: TRBV5-1
size: NA

DNA: TGTGCCAGCTCACCAGGACAGGGGGTAGGAGAGACCCAGTACTTC
CDR3: CASSPGQGVGETQYF
D: TRBD1
J: TRBJ2-5
V: TRBV18
size: few

DNA: TGTGCCAGCACCCGGGACAGGGAGACGGGGCTGAGGGGCAATGAGCAGTTCTTC
CDR3: CASTRDRETGLRGNEQFF
D: NA
J: TRBJ2-1
V: TRBV21-1
size: NA

DNA: TGCGCCAGCAGTGTAACGGGGAATGGTGCAGATACGCAGTATTTT
CDR3: CASSVTGNGADTQYF
D: NA
J: TRBJ2-3
V: TRBV10-1
size: few